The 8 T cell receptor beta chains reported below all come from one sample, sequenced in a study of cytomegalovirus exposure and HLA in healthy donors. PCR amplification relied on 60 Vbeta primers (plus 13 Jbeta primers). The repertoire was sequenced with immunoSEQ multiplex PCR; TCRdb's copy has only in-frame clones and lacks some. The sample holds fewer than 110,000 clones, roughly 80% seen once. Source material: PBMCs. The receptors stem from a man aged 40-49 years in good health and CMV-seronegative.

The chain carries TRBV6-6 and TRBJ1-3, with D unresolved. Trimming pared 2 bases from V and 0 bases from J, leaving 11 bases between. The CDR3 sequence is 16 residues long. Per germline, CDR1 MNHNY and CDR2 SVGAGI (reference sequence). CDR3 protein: CASSYVVEYSGNTIYF. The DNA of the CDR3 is TGTGCCAGCAGTTACGTAGTTGAATACTCTGGAAACACCATATATTTT.

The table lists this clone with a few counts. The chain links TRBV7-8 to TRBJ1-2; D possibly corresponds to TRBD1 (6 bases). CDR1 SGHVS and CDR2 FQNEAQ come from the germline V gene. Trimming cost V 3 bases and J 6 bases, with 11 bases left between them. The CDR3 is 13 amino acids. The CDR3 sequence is CASSFQGRDGYTF. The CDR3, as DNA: TGTGCCAGCAGCTTCCAGGGGAGGGATGGCTACACCTTC.

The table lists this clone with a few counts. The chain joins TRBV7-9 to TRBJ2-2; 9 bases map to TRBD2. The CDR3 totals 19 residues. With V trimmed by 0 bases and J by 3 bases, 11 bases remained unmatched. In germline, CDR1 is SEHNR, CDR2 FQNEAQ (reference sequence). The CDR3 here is CASSLAVLKRGVYTGELFF. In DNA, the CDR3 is TGTGCCAGCAGCTTAGCGGTTCTGAAGCGGGGGGTTTACACCGGGGAGCTGTTTTTT.

CDR3 bases: TGTGCCAGCAGCTTAACCACAGGGTCGGGTCAGCCCCAGCATTTT. Translation: CASSLTTGSGQPQHF. The rearrangement links TRBV11-2 to TRBJ1-5, with a possible D match to TRBD1 (6 bases). The CDR3 is made up of 15 amino acids. Germline values: CDR1 SGHAT, CDR2 FQNNGV. V was clipped by 2 bases and J by 6 bases, with 14 bases between them.

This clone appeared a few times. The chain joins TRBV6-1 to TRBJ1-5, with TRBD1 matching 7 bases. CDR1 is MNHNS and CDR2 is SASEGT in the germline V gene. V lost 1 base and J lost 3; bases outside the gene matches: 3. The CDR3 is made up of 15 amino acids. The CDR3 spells CASSEGGQYNQPQHF. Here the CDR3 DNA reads TGTGCCAGCAGTGAAGGGGGACAGTACAATCAGCCCCAGCATTTT.

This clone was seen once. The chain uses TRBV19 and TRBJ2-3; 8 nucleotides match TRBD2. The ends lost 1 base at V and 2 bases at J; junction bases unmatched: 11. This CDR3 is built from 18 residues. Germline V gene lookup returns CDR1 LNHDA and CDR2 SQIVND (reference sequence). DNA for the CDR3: TGTGCCAGTAGTATAGCCCCCTCTGGGCGGGGGGTCACAGATACGCAGTATTTT. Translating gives CASSIAPSGRGVTDTQYF.

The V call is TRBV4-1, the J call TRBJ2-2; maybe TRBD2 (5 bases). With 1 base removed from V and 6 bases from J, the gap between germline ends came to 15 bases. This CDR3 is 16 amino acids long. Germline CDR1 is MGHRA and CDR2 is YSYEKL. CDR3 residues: CASSQVITGSPGELFF. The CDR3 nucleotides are TGCGCCAGCAGCCAAGTCATTACGGGGAGTCCCGGGGAGCTGTTTTTT.

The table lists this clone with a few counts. CDR3 sequence (DNA): TGCGCCAGCAGCTTGACAGGGGGGACCACAGATACGCAGTATTTT. It is translated as CASSLTGGTTDTQYF. V is TRBV5-1 and J is TRBJ2-3; 8 bases agree with TRBD1. This CDR3 comprises 15 residues. The junction had 3 bases not matched to a gene; V was cut back by 1 base and J by 2 bases. In germline, CDR1 is SGHRS, CDR2 YFSETQ.